The clone carrying this T cell receptor (beta chain) showed up just once. A deep-level run was used for the assay. The table came from immunoSEQ multiplex PCR; TCRdb's copy has only in-frame clones and leaves some out. The sample records 2 million to 3 million clones, over 85% being singletons. The donors, healthy adults who were HIV-negative, had experienced no recent acute infections or vaccinations. The CDR3 is 14 residues long. V shed 4 bases, J shed 0 bases, and the junction held 4 bases outside the gene matches. Germline CDR1 reads SGHNT; CDR2 reads YYREEE (reference sequence). This record belongs to a study of shared clonotypes between healthy human individuals.

The chain has TRBV5-4 and TRBJ2-7; 7 bases match TRBD1. The receptor was isolated from a man aged 18 to 35 in good health. Some clones in this sample may be carry-over from other donors' samples. The sample comprised naive CD4+ T cells from PBMCs. The subset: CD45RA+ positively selected. The CDR3 DNA sequence: TGTGCCAGCAGCCTACAGGGGACCTCCTACGAGCAGTACTTC. Amino acid sequence: CASSLQGTSYEQYF. Using reference TRBV5-4 and TRBJ2-7 for the parts outside the CDR3, the full variable domain is ETGVTQSPTHLIKTRGQQVTLRCSSQSGHNTVSWYQQALGQGPQFIFQYYREEENGRGNFPPRFSGLQFPNYSSELNVNALELDDSALYLCASSLQGTSYEQYFGPGTRLTVT.